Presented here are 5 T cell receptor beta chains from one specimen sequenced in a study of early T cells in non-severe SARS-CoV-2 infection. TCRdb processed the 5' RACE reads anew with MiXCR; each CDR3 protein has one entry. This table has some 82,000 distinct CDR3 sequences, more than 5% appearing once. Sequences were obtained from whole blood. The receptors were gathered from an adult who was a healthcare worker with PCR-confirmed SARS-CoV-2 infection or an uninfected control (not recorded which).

CDR3 in amino acids: CASSLAVSTPPNTEAFF. CDR3 bases: TGTGCCAGCAGCTTAGCCGTCTCAACCCCCCCGAACACTGAAGCTTTCTTT. The chain is built from TRBV11-2 and TRBJ1-1; D remains unclear. Germline CDR1 SGHAT, CDR2 FQNNGV. The CDR3 has 17 amino acids. The ends were cut back, 1 base at V and 1 base at J, with 16 bases in the middle.

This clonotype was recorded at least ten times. The CDR3 sequence is CASSQGSGPISYEQYF. The CDR3 DNA reads as TGTGCCAGCAGCCAGGGCAGCGGACCAATCTCCTACGAGCAGTACTTC. The chain employs TRBV3-1 and TRBJ2-7, with D possibly TRBD2 on 5 matching bases. Germline V lookup: CDR1 LGHDT, CDR2 YNNKEL (reference sequence). The CDR3 runs to 16 residues. Between the trimmed V and J ends, which lost 3 bases and 0 bases, there was a span of 15 bases.

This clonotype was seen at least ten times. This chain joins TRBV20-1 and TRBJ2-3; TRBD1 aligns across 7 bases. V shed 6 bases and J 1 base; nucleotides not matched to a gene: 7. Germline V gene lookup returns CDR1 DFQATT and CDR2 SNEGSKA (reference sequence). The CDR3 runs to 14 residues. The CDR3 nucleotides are TGCAGTGCCCAGCGGCAGGGGGGCACAGATACGCAGTATTTT. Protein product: CSAQRQGGTDTQYF.

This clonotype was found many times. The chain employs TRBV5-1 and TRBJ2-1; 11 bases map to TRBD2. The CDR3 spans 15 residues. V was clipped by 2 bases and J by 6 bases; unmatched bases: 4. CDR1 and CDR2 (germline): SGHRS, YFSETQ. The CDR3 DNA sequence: TGCGCCAGCAGCTTTAGCGGGGGGGCAGGCAATGAGCAGTTCTTC. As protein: CASSFSGGAGNEQFF. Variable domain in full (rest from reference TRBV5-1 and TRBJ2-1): KAGVTQTPRYLIKTRGQQVTLSCSPISGHRSVSWYQQTPGQGLQFLFEYFSETQRNKGNFPGRFSGRQFSNSRSEMNVSTLELGDSALYLCASSFSGGAGNEQFFGPGTRLTVL.

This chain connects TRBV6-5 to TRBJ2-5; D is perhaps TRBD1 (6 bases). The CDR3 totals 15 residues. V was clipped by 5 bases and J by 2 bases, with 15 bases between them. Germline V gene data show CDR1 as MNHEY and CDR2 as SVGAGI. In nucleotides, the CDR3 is TGTGCCAGCAGTCACCGGGACAACAATCAAGAGACCCAGTACTTC. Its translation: CASSHRDNNQETQYF.